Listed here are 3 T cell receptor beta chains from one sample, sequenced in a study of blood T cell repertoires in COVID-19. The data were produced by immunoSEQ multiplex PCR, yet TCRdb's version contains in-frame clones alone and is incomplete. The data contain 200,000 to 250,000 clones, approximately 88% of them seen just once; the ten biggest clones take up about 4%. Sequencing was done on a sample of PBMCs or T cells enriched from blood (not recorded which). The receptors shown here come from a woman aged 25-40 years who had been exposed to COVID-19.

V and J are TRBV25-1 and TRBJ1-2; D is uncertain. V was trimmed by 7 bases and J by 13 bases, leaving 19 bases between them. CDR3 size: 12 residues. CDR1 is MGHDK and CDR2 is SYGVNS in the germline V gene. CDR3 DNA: TGTGCCAGCACCCCGGGGAGGGAAGGGCTCACCTTC. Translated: CASTPGREGLTF.

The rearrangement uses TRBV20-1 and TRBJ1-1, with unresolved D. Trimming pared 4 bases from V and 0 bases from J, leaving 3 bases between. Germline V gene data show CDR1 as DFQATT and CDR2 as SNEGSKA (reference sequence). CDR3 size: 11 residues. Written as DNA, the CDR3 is TGCAGTGCTACCATGAACACTGAAGCTTTCTTT. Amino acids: CSATMNTEAFF.

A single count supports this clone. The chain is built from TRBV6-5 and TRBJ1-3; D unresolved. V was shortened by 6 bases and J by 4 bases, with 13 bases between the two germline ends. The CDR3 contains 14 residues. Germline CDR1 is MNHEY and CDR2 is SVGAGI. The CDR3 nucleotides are TGTGCCAGCAGCATCGGGGTGGGAGGAAACACCATATATTTT. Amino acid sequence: CASSIGVGGNTIYF.